The T cell receptor beta chain under discussion was sequenced for a study of CXCR3 chemokines and chemotherapy response in bladder cancer. In TCRdb, the PCR reads were re-called with MiXCR into one record per CDR3 protein. This sample carries roughly 1,200 distinct CDR3 sequences, about 18% of them seen once, and the ten largest clones take around 45%. Comments on this clonotype: A far larger clone is off by one base, so a read error is likely.

Looked up from germline, CDR1 is SGHTA and CDR2 is FQGNSA. The CDR3 runs to 21 residues. The junction had 30 bases not matched to a gene; V was cut back by 11 bases and J by 4 bases. This sequence was found in a human donor with bladder cancer that did not respond to neoadjuvant chemotherapy. This chain connects TRBV7-2 to TRBJ2-2; 8 nucleotides match TRBD1. This material was obtained from a patient whose treatment included neoadjuvant chemotherapy. Written as DNA, the CDR3 is TGTGCCGGCATGGAGACAGGGGAACCTTTTGTGGCGGATAGAACCACCGGGGAGCTGTTTTTT. Protein product: CAGMETGEPFVADRTTGELFF.